These T cell receptor beta chains were read from a single sample in a study of T cell changes during pregnancy in multiple sclerosis. The assay was immunoSEQ multiplex PCR, and TCRdb's table has in-frame clones only and misses some. Of 60,000 to 95,000 clones in the sample, 85% to 95% were seen once. The sample in question was CD4+ T cells from peripheral blood mononuclear cells, obtained before pregnancy. These receptor sequences come from a female donor with multiple sclerosis, enrolled in a pregnancy study. CDR3s include the opening cysteine and the closing phenylalanine or tryptophan. Fields, in order: CDR3 protein, CDR3 DNA, clone size, J gene, D gene, V gene. A D gene is named only where the DNA matches it firmly. Some rows have no size entry. The others give once, few or many, or a class for an expanded clone.

CDR3: CAWSVLGAGGYTF; DNA: TGTGCCTGGAGTGTACTTGGAGCCGGGGGCTACACCTTC; size: .; J: TRBJ1-2; D: .; V: TRBV30
CDR3: CASEQGGGEQYF; DNA: TGTGCCTCCGAACAGGGGGGTGGCGAGCAGTACTTC; size: once; J: TRBJ2-7; D: TRBD1; V: TRBV10-3
CDR3: CASSLGPQRQGEGTEAFF; DNA: TGTGCCAGCAGCTTAGGGCCCCAACGACAGGGGGAAGGGACTGAAGCTTTCTTT; size: .; J: TRBJ1-1; D: TRBD1; V: TRBV13
CDR3: CASSLTRVGTEAFF; DNA: TGCGCCAGCAGCTTGACTAGGGTAGGCACTGAAGCTTTCTTT; size: .; J: TRBJ1-1; D: .; V: TRBV5-1
CDR3: CASSLSAATYEQYF; DNA: TGTGCCAGCAGCTTGTCAGCGGCCACCTACGAGCAGTACTTC; size: .; J: TRBJ2-7; D: .; V: TRBV7-6
CDR3: CASSFYTRTSGRTVGNEQFF; DNA: TGTGCCAGCAGCTTCTATACCAGGACTAGCGGGAGAACTGTTGGTAATGAGCAGTTCTTC; size: .; J: TRBJ2-1; D: TRBD2; V: TRBV13
CDR3: CASSSLDRRNTEAFF; DNA: TGTGCCAGCAGCTCACTCGACAGGAGGAACACTGAAGCTTTCTTT; size: once; J: TRBJ1-1; D: .; V: TRBV5-6
CDR3: CASSRLTGTEAFF; DNA: TGTGCCAGCAGTCGCCTCACGGGCACTGAAGCTTTCTTT; size: .; J: TRBJ1-1; D: .; V: TRBV28
CDR3: CASSSTGRTGELFF; DNA: TGTGCCAGCAGTTCGACAGGGCGCACCGGGGAGCTGTTTTTT; size: .; J: TRBJ2-2; D: TRBD1; V: TRBV6-5
CDR3: CAWSGTGVDQPQHF; DNA: TGTGCCTGGAGTGGGACAGGGGTAGATCAGCCCCAGCATTTT; size: .; J: TRBJ1-5; D: TRBD1; V: TRBV30
CDR3: CSVTSGEETQYF; DNA: TGCAGCGTCACTAGCGGGGAAGAGACCCAGTACTTC; size: .; J: TRBJ2-5; D: TRBD2; V: TRBV29-1
CDR3: CASSPRGLGTGELFF; DNA: TGTGCCAGCAGTCCCAGGGGTTTGGGCACCGGGGAGCTGTTTTTT; size: .; J: TRBJ2-2; D: .; V: TRBV6-6
CDR3: CASSSGQGRSGNTIYF; DNA: TGTGCCAGCAGCTCCGGACAGGGCCGTTCTGGAAACACCATATATTTT; size: .; J: TRBJ1-3; D: TRBD1; V: TRBV5-4